One sample yielded the 9 T cell receptor beta chains listed below, sequenced in a study of shared clonotypes between healthy human individuals. The method was immunoSEQ multiplex PCR; TCRdb's version includes in-frame clones alone and lacks a portion of them. The sample includes approximately 2.3 million clones, roughly 93% of them seen just once. The sequencing input was naive CD4+ T cells from PBMCs. Subset: CD45RA+ positively selected. All receptors come from a man aged 18 to 29 in good health. Some clones in this sample may be carry-over from other donors' samples.

CDR3 sequence: CASSLVPRTRETQYF. The CDR3 DNA reads TGCGCCAGCAGCTTGGTGCCAAGGACTAGAGAGACCCAGTACTTC. The J gene is TRBJ2-5, the V gene TRBV5-1; TRBD2 agrees at 7 bases. Trimming cost V 0 bases and J 4 bases; bases outside gene matches: 6. CDR3 size: 15 residues. The V gene's germline CDR1 is SGHRS and CDR2 YFSETQ.

This sequence joins TRBV5-4 and TRBJ1-5; TRBD1 matches 8 bases. CDR1 and CDR2 from the germline V gene are SGHNT and YYREEE (reference sequence). CDR3 length: 15 amino acids. The ends lost 4 bases at V and 5 bases at J; junction bases unmatched: 8. The CDR3 spells CASSNGQGRDQPQHF. CDR3 DNA: TGTGCCAGCAGCAATGGACAGGGACGGGATCAGCCCCAGCATTTT. Using reference TRBV5-4 and TRBJ1-5 for the parts outside the CDR3, the full variable domain is ETGVTQSPTHLIKTRGQQVTLRCSSQSGHNTVSWYQQALGQGPQFIFQYYREEENGRGNFPPRFSGLQFPNYSSELNVNALELDDSALYLCASSNGQGRDQPQHFGDGTRLSIL.

This clone has only one observation. The rearrangement joins TRBV7-9 to TRBJ1-4, with unresolved D. Trimming stripped 5 bases from V and 7 bases from J, with 8 bases between. The CDR3 spans 12 residues. Germline V lookup: CDR1 SEHNR, CDR2 FQNEAQ (reference sequence). The CDR3 DNA reads TGTGCCAGCAGCCCTCTTCCTGAAAAACTGTTTTTT. It specifies CASSPLPEKLFF.

The chain uses TRBV27 and TRBJ1-5; the match to TRBD1 covers 7 bases. CDR1 is MNHEY and CDR2 is SMNVEV in the germline V gene (reference sequence). Losses at the gene ends were 8 bases for V and 0 bases for J; bases not matched to a gene: 10. This CDR3 is built from 16 residues. This chain's CDR3 is CASGMRTGNSNQPQHF. The CDR3 DNA reads as TGTGCCAGCGGCATGAGGACAGGTAATAGCAATCAGCCCCAGCATTTT.

V usage is TRBV10-3 and J usage is TRBJ1-4, with no clear D. CDR1 is ENHRY and CDR2 is SYGVKD in the germline V gene. The CDR3 sequence is 13 residues long. Trimming took 10 bases from V and 2 from J, leaving 11 bases between them. CDR3 bases: TGTGCCACCCAGCGAGGGACTAATGAAAAACTGTTTTTT. Its protein product is CATQRGTNEKLFF.

J is TRBJ1-1 and V is TRBV28, with TRBD1 as a possible D gene (6 bases). Trimming shortened V by 1 base and J by 3 bases, and 21 bases separated the two germline ends. Per the germline V gene, CDR1 is MDHEN and CDR2 is SYDVKM. CDR3 size: 18 residues. The CDR3 DNA reads TGTGCCAGCAGTTTATTAGGGGGAGCTGAAACGGGGGACACTGAAGCTTTCTTT. The encoded protein is CASSLLGGAETGDTEAFF. The full variable domain, rest sourced from reference TRBV28 and TRBJ1-1, is DVKVTQSSRYLVKRTGEKVFLECVQDMDHENMFWYRQDPGLGLRLIYFSYDVKMKEKGDIPEGYSVSREKKERFSLILESASTNQTSMYLCASSLLGGAETGDTEAFFGQGTRLTVV.

The rearrangement links TRBV7-9 to TRBJ2-7; D remains unclear. Germline V gives CDR1 SEHNR, CDR2 FQNEAQ (reference sequence). The CDR3 sequence is 11 residues long. The V and J ends lost 5 bases and 10 bases respectively, with 12 bases between them. DNA of the CDR3: TGTGCCAGCAGCCGTTTGGTTGCACAGTACTTC. Translated: CASSRLVAQYF.

In the case of this clone: The identical CDR3 is also encoded by other nucleotide sequences in the sample. DNA for the CDR3: TGCGCCAGCAGCTTGGCACTGAACACCGGGGAGCTGTTTTTT. Translating gives CASSLALNTGELFF. The rearrangement joins TRBV5-1 to TRBJ2-2; D ambiguous. Trimming left V 0 bases short and J 1 base short, with 4 bases between. The CDR3 sequence is 14 residues long. Germline V gives CDR1 SGHRS, CDR2 YFSETQ.

Of note for this clone: This same CDR3 is encoded by further DNA sequences in the sample. This chain links TRBV7-9 with TRBJ2-2, with D unresolved. The CDR3 spans 12 residues. V gave up 6 bases and J gave up 2 bases, with 4 bases separating them. Germline lookup yields CDR1 SEHNR and CDR2 FQNEAQ (reference sequence). The CDR3 loop is CASSYNTGELFF. CDR3 in DNA: TGTGCCAGCAGTTACAACACCGGGGAGCTGTTTTTT.